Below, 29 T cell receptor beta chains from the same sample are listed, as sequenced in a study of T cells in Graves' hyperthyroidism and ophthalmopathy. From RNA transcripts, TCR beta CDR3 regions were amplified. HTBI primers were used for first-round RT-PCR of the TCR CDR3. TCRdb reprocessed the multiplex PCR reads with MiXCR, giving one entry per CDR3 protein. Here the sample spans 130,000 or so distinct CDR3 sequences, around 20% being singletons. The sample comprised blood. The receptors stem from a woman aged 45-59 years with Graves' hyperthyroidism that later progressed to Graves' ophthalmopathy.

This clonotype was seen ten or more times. CDR3 coding DNA: TGTGCCAGCAGCGACGGGACAGGGGGAGAAAAACTGTTTTTT. Amino acids: CASSDGTGGEKLFF. The rearrangement uses TRBV11-2 and TRBJ1-4, with 11 positions matching TRBD1. The CDR3 consists of 14 residues. The V and J ends lost 5 bases and 8 bases, in that order; junction bases with no gene match: 4. Germline lookup yields CDR1 SGHAT and CDR2 FQNNGV.

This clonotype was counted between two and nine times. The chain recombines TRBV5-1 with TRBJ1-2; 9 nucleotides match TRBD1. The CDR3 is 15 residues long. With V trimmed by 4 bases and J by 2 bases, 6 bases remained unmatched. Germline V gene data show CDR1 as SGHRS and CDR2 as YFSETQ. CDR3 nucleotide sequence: TGCGCCAGCAGCGTTTCCGGGACAGGGAACTATGGCTACACCTTC. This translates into CASSVSGTGNYGYTF.

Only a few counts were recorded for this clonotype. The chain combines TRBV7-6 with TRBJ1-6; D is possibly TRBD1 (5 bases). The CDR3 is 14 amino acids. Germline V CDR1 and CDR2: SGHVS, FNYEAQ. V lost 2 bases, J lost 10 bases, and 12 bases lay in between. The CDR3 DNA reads TGTGCCAGCAGCTTATGGGGGGAAAGGTCACCCCTCCACTTT. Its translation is CASSLWGERSPLHF.

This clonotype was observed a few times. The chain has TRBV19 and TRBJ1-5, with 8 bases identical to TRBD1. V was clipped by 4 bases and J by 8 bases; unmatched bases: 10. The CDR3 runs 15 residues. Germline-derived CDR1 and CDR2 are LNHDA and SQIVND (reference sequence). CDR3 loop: CASSNGGQGFEPQHF. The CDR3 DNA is TGTGCCAGTAGTAACGGCGGACAGGGTTTTGAGCCCCAGCATTTT.

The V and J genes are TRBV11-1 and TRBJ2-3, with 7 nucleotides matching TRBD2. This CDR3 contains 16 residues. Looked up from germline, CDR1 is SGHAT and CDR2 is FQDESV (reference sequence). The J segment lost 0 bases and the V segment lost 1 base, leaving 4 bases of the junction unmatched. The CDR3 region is CASSLGGGRSTDTQYF. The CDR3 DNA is TGTGCCAGCAGCTTAGGAGGCGGGAGAAGCACAGATACGCAGTATTTT.

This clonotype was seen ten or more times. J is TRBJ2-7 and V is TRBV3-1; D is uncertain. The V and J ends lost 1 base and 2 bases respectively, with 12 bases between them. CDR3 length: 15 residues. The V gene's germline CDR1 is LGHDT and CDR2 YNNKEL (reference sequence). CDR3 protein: CASSQGAGQAYEQYF. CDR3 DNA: TGTGCCAGCAGCCAAGGGGCAGGCCAGGCCTACGAGCAGTACTTC.

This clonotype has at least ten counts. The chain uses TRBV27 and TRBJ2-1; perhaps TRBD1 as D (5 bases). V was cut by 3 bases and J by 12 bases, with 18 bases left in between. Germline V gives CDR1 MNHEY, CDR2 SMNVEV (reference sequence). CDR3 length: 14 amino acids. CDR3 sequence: CASSFRLGVYGQFF. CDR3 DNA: TGTGCCAGCAGTTTTCGGCTAGGGGTATATGGGCAGTTCTTC.

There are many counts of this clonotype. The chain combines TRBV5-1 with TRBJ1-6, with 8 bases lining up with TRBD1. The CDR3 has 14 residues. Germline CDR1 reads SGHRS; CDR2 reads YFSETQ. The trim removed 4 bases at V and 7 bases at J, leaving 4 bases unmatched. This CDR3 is CASSRRTGNSPLHF. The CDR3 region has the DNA TGCGCCAGCAGCCGGCGGACAGGGAATTCACCCCTCCACTTT.

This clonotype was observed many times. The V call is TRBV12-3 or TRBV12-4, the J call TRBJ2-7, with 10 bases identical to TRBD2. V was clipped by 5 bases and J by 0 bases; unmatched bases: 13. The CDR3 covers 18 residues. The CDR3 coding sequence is TGTGCCAGCAGTCCCGGACTAGCGGAGACCCCTAACTCCTACGAGCAGTACTTC. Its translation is CASSPGLAETPNSYEQYF.

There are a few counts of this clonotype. For the CDR3, the DNA is TGTGCCAGCTCCGACAGATATACTAACTATGGCTACACCTTC. This gives the protein CASSDRYTNYGYTF. The gene calls are TRBV27 and TRBJ1-2; D may be TRBD1 (5 bases). V lost 8 bases and J 0 bases, leaving 13 bases between the germline ends. Germline CDR1 and CDR2: MNHEY and SMNVEV (reference sequence). CDR3 length: 14 residues.

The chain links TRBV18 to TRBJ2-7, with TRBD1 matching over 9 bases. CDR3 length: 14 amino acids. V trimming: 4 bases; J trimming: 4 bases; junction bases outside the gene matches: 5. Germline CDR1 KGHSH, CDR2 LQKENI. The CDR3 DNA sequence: TGTGCCAGCTCACTATCGGGACAGGGATACGAGCAGTACTTC. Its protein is CASSLSGQGYEQYF.

CDR3 sequence (DNA): TGTGCCAGCAGTTGGATGTCATACGACTATCAGCCCCAGCATTTT. This sequence encodes CASSWMSYDYQPQHF. The V and J genes are TRBV28 and TRBJ1-5; D not certain. This CDR3 comprises 15 residues. Trimming pared 4 bases from V and 5 bases from J, leaving 15 bases between. CDR1 is MDHEN, CDR2 SYDVKM, per germline.

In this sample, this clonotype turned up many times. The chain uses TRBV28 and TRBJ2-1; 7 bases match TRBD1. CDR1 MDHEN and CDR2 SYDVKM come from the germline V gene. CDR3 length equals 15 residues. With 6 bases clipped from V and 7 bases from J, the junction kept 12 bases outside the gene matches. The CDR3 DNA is TGTGCCAGCAGACCCCACGGGGCCAGGGGGAATGAGCAGTTCTTC. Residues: CASRPHGARGNEQFF.

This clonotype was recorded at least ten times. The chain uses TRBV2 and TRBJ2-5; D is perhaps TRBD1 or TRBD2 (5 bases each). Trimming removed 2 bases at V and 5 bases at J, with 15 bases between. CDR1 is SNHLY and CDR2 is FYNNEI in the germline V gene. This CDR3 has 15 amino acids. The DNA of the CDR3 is TGTGCCAGCAGTGAACACCTGAACGGGGCGGAGACCCAGTACTTC. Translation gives CASSEHLNGAETQYF.

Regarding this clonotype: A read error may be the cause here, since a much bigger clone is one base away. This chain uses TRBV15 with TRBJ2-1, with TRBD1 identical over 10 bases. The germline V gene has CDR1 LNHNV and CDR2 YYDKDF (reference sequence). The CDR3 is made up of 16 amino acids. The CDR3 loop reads CATGRDPGTGVNEQFF. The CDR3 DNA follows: TGTGCCACCGGCAGAGACCCAGGGACAGGGGTTAATGAGCAGTTCTTC.

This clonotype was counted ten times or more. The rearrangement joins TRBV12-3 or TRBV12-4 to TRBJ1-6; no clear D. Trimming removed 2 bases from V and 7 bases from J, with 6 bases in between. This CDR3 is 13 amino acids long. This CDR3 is CASSLSANSPLHF. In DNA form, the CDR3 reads TGTGCCAGCAGTTTAAGTGCGAATTCACCCCTCCACTTT.

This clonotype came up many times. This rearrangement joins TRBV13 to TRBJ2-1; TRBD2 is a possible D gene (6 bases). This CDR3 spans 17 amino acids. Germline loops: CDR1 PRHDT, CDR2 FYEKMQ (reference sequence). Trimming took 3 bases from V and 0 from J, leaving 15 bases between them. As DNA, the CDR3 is TGTGCCAGCAGCTTCACCCGCCGACTAGGCTCCTACAATGAGCAGTTCTTC. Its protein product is CASSFTRRLGSYNEQFF.

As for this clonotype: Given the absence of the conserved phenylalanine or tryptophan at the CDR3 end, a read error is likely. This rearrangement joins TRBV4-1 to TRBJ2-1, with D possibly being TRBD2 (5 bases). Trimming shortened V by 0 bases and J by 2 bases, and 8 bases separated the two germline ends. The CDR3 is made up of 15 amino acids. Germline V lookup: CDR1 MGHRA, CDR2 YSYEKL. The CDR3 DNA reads TGCGCCAGCAGCCAAGACCCGGGAACCTACAATGAGCAGTTCCTC. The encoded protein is CASSQDPGTYNEQFL.

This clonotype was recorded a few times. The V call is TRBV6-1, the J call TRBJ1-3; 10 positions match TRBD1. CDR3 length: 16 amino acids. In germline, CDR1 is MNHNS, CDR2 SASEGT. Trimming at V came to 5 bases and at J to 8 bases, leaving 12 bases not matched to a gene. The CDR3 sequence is CASSFTGTGDRDTIYF. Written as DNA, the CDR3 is TGTGCCAGCAGTTTTACCGGGACAGGGGATCGGGACACCATATATTTT.

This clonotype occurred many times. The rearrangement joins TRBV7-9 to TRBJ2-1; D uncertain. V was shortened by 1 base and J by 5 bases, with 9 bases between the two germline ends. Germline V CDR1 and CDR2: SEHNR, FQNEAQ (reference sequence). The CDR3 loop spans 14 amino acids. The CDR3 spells CASSLETPHNEQFF. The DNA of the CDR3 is TGTGCCAGCAGCTTAGAGACTCCACACAATGAGCAGTTCTTC.

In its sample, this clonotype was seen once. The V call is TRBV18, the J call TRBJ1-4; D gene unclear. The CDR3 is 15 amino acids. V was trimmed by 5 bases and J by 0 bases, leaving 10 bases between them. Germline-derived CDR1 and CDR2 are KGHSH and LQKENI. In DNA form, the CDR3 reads TGTGCCAGCTCATCTCAGAAAGCAACTAATGAAAAACTGTTTTTT. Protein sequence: CASSSQKATNEKLFF.

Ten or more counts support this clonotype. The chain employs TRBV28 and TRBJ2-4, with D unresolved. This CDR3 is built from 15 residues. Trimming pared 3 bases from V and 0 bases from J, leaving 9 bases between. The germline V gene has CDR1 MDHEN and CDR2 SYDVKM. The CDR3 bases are TGTGCCAGCAGTTTTAGTTCTGGAGCCAAAAACATTCAGTACTTC. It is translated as CASSFSSGAKNIQYF.

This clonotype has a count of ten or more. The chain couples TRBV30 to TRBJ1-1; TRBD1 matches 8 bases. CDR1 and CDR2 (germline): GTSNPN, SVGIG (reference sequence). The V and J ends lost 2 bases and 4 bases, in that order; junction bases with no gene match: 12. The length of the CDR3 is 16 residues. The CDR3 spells CAWSSYERQGITEAFF. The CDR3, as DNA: TGTGCCTGGAGTTCCTATGAAAGACAGGGGATCACTGAAGCTTTCTTT.

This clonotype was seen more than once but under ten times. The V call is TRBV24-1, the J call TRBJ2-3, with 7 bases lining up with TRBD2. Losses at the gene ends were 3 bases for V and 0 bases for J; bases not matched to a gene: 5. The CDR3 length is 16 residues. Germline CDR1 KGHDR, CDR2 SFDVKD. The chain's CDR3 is CATSDRKAGSTDTQYF. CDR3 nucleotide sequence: TGTGCCACCAGTGATCGTAAAGCGGGGAGCACAGATACGCAGTATTTT.

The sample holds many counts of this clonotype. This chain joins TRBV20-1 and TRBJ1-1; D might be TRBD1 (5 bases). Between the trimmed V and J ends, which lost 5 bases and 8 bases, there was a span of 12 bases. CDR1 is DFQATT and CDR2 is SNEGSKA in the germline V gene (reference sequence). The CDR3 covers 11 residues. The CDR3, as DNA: TGCAGTGCTCTCGAGGAGGGGGAAGCTTTCTTT. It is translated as CSALEEGEAFF.

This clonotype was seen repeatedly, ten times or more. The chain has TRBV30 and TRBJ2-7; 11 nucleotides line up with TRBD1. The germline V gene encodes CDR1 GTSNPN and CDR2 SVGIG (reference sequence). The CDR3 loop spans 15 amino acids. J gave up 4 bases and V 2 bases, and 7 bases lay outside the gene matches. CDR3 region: CAWSTGTGGVYEQYF. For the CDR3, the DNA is TGTGCCTGGAGTACCGGGACAGGGGGTGTGTACGAGCAGTACTTC.

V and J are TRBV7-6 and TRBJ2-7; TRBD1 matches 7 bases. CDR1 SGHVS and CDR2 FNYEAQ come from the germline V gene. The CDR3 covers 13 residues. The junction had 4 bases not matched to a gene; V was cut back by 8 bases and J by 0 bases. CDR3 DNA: TGTGCCAGCGGGGACAGTCTCTCCTACGAGCAGTACTTC. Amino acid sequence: CASGDSLSYEQYF. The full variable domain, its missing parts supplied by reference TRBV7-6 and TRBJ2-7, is GAGVSQSPRYKVTKRGQDVALRCDPISGHVSLYWYRQALGQGPEFLTYFNYEAQQDKSGLPNDRFSAERPEGSISTLTIQRTEQRDSAMYRCASGDSLSYEQYFGPGTRLTVT.

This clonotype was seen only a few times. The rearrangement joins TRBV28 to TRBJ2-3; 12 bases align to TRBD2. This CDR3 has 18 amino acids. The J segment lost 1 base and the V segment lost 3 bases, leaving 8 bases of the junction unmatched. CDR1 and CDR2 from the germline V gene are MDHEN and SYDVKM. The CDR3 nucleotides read TGTGCCAGCAGTTTTGTGACTAGCGGGAGACCTGGCACAGATACGCAGTATTTT. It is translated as CASSFVTSGRPGTDTQYF.

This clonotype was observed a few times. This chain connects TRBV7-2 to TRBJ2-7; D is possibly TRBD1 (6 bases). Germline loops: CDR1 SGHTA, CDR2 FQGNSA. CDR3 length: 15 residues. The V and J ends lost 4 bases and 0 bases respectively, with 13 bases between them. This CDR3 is CASSSSGVSSYEQYF. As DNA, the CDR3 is TGTGCCAGCAGCTCATCAGGGGTAAGCTCCTACGAGCAGTACTTC.